The sequence of this TCR beta chain was determined in a study of graft-versus-host responses after intestinal transplantation. Study details: The transplants performed in recipients were multivisceral, liver-intestinal, or isolated intestinal.

The CDR3 has 17 amino acids. The table came from immunoSEQ multiplex PCR; TCRdb's copy has only in-frame clones and leaves some out. The repertoire holds about 64,000 clones, with 90% as singletons. Note on this clone: Its antigen is unidentified.

The sample consisted of unstimulated CD8+ T cells sorted from spleen or lymph node cells, taken before transplant. The receptor comes from a human donor who was the organ donor for an intestinal transplant. The chain couples TRBV1 to TRBJ2-7; the DNA was not used to check the table's D call, TRBD2. TRBV1 is a pseudogene locus. The CDR3 region has the DNA TGCACCAGCAGCTCCATAGAGATCCGGGACTATACCTACGAGCAGTACTTC. Translation gives CTSSSIEIRDYTYEQYF.